This entry lists 8 T cell receptor beta chains sequenced from one sample in a study of blood T cell repertoires in COVID-19 (TCRdb year 2020). Receptor libraries were prepared by the immunoSEQ multiplex PCR assay. TCRdb retrieved this table from immuneACCESS and kept in-frame rearrangements only. Not all clones are present; in checked studies, unresolved V genes account for under half, and no reason is known for the remainder. The sample includes some 380,000 clones, with 87% observed a single time. The ten largest clonotypes hold approximately 1.2% of the sample. Sequencing input: PBMCs or T cells enriched from blood (not recorded which). The receptors originated from a man aged 25-45 years who had recovered from COVID-19.

This clone was observed a handful of times. The gene calls are TRBV2 and TRBJ2-2, with D perhaps matching TRBD2 (6 bases). V dropped 7 bases and J dropped 4 bases, with 19 bases sitting between them. CDR1 SNHLY and CDR2 FYNNEI come from the germline V gene. The CDR3 totals 16 residues. The CDR3 DNA reads TGTGCCAGCACCCGAATAGCGGTGGGTGGCACCGGGGAGCTGTTTTTT. Translation: CASTRIAVGGTGELFF.

J is TRBJ1-1 and V is TRBV7-2, with D unclear. The CDR3 spans 14 residues. Trimming took 0 bases from V and 0 from J, leaving 5 bases between them. In germline, CDR1 is SGHTA, CDR2 FQGNSA. CDR3 sequence reads: CASSLARVNTEAFF. The CDR3 DNA reads TGTGCCAGCAGCTTAGCGAGGGTGAACACTGAAGCTTTCTTT.

V and J are TRBV18 and TRBJ2-7; 8 bases fit TRBD1. The germline gives CDR1 KGHSH, CDR2 LQKENI. The CDR3 runs to 14 residues. V lost 5 bases, J lost 5 bases, and 8 bases stayed unmatched. The CDR3 sequence: CASSYRTGPDEQYF. CDR3 coding DNA: TGTGCCAGCTCATATCGGACAGGGCCCGACGAGCAGTACTTC. The full variable domain, in which reference TRBV18 and TRBJ2-7 provide the parts outside the CDR3, is NAGVMQNPRHLVRRRGQEARLRCSPMKGHSHVYWYRQLPEEGLKFMVYLQKENIIDESGMPKERFSAEFPKEGPSILRIQQVVRGDSAAYFCASSYRTGPDEQYFGPGTRLTVT.

The V call is TRBV7-9, the J call TRBJ2-5, with TRBD2 matching 7 bases. The CDR3 loop spans 15 amino acids. Losses at the gene ends were 5 bases for V and 5 bases for J; bases not matched to a gene: 11. The germline V gene encodes CDR1 SEHNR and CDR2 FQNEAQ (reference sequence). This CDR3 reads CASSPPGEGRETQYF. CDR3 coding DNA: TGTGCCAGCAGCCCCCCCGGGGAGGGGCGTGAGACCCAGTACTTC.

The chain links TRBV2 to TRBJ1-5, with D hard to call. The CDR3 spans 13 residues. Germline lookup yields CDR1 SNHLY and CDR2 FYNNEI. V was cut by 4 bases and J by 6 bases, with 10 bases left in between. This CDR3 reads CASSVLGSQPQHF. The CDR3, as DNA: TGTGCCAGCAGTGTATTGGGGAGTCAGCCCCAGCATTTT. The variable domain in full, completed from reference TRBV2 and TRBJ1-5, reads EPEVTQTPSHQVTQMGQEVILRCVPISNHLYFYWYRQILGQKVEFLVSFYNNEISEKSEIFDDQFSVERPDGSNFTLKIRSTKLEDSAMYFCASSVLGSQPQHFGDGTRLSIL.

The chain joins TRBV29-1 to TRBJ1-2; D is possibly TRBD1 (5 bases). Deletions cut 4 bases from V and 2 bases from J, with 11 bases between. Germline V CDR1 and CDR2: SQVTM, ANQGSEA. CDR3 length: 13 amino acids. CDR3 amino acids: CSVVPRENYGYTF. The CDR3 nucleotides read TGCAGCGTTGTTCCCAGGGAAAACTATGGCTACACCTTC.

This sequence joins TRBV19 and TRBJ2-2; D possibly corresponds to TRBD2 (6 bases). V lost 4 bases to trimming and J lost 5 bases, with 20 bases between them. This CDR3 contains 17 residues. Germline lookup yields CDR1 LNHDA and CDR2 SQIVND (reference sequence). The CDR3 bases are TGTGCCAGTAGTACGATAGCGGTGACTTCCCTTACCGGGGAGCTGTTTTTT. As protein: CASSTIAVTSLTGELFF.

The rearrangement links TRBV5-1 to TRBJ1-1; 7 nucleotides agree with TRBD1. The CDR3 sequence is 12 residues long. J gave up 6 bases and V 4 bases, and 3 bases lay outside the gene matches. Germline V gene data show CDR1 as SGHRS and CDR2 as YFSETQ. CDR3: CASSHGQAEAFF. The CDR3 DNA is TGCGCCAGCAGCCACGGACAGGCTGAAGCTTTCTTT.